A selection of T cell receptor beta chains follows, all from one sample in a study of Tregs in tolerant kidney transplant recipients. Here immunoSEQ multiplex PCR was the method, and the copy in TCRdb shows in-frame clones only, minus some. The repertoire holds over 50,000 clones, with around four fifths as singletons. Sequencing was carried out using CD4+ T cells from blood. The source is a human donor in good health. CDR3s include the opening cysteine and the closing phenylalanine or tryptophan. Each record gives: clone size, V gene, D gene, J gene, CDR3 protein, CDR3 DNA. A D gene is named only where the DNA matches it firmly. Size values are once, few and many counts, or a class for expanded clones, and some rows have none.

>many|TRBV5-1|TRBD1|TRBJ2-7
CASSQGTGDGSYEQYF
TGCGCCAGCAGCCAAGGGACAGGGGATGGGTCCTACGAGCAGTACTTC
>.|TRBV29-1|.|TRBJ1-4
CSGGGGVEKLFF
TGCAGCGGTGGAGGCGGGGTTGAAAAACTGTTTTTT
>.|TRBV5-1|TRBD1|TRBJ1-1
CASSPQGGNTEAFF
TGCGCCAGCAGCCCCCAGGGGGGCAACACTGAAGCTTTCTTT
>.|TRBV7-4|TRBD1|TRBJ2-7
CASSLHRGLRPYEQYF
TGTGCCAGCAGCTTGCACAGGGGGCTAAGGCCCTACGAGCAGTACTTC
>.|TRBV19|.|TRBJ2-5
CASSNALETQYF
TGTGCCAGTAGTAACGCATTGGAGACCCAGTACTTC
>.|TRBV7-9|.|TRBJ2-3
CASSLSIGGAPDTQYF
TGTGCCAGCAGCTTAAGCATTGGGGGGGCCCCGGATACGCAGTATTTT
>.|TRBV6-1|.|TRBJ1-4
CASSENSLVDEKLFF
TGTGCCAGCAGTGAAAACAGCCTAGTAGATGAAAAACTGTTTTTT
>.|TRBV10-3|TRBD2|TRBJ2-3
CAISDGGASTDTQYF
TGTGCCATCAGTGACGGGGGGGCGAGCACAGATACGCAGTATTTT
>.|TRBV19|.|TRBJ1-1
CASSKGRAGYGNTEAFF
TGTGCCAGTAGCAAAGGGCGAGCGGGTTATGGGAACACTGAAGCTTTCTTT
>.|TRBV30|.|TRBJ2-3
CAWSVSPGTLGADTQYF
TGTGCCTGGAGTGTGAGTCCGGGCACACTAGGGGCAGATACGCAGTATTTT
>.|TRBV27|.|TRBJ1-1
CASTSQGFPEAFF
TGTGCCAGCACCTCGCAGGGTTTCCCTGAAGCTTTCTTT
>once|TRBV20-1|.|TRBJ2-3
CSGAQSDTQYF
TGCAGTGGCGCACAATCAGATACGCAGTATTTT
>.|TRBV4-1|.|TRBJ1-1
CASSPLRGARPWEAFF
TGCGCCAGCAGCCCCCTTAGGGGGGCAAGGCCTTGGGAAGCTTTCTTT
>.|TRBV7-9|.|TRBJ2-4
CASSLGAFQYF
TGTGCCAGCAGCTTGGGGGCATTTCAGTACTTC
>once|TRBV5-6|TRBD1|TRBJ1-4
CASSDSGTGSNEKLFF
TGTGCCAGCAGCGATTCCGGGACAGGGTCTAATGAAAAACTGTTTTTT
>once|TRBV30|TRBD2|TRBJ2-5
CAWSSGRLTQETQYF
TGTGCCTGGAGTAGCGGGAGGCTCACACAAGAGACCCAGTACTTC
>.|TRBV29-1|.|TRBJ2-5
CSVAPEYQETQYF
TGCAGCGTTGCCCCCGAGTACCAAGAGACCCAGTACTTC
>.|TRBV30|.|TRBJ2-3
CAWSVSGITDTQYF
TGTGCCTGGAGTGTGTCAGGGATCACAGATACGCAGTATTTT
>.|TRBV19|.|TRBJ2-6
CASSIPPGYGANVLTF
TGTGCCAGTAGTATCCCCCCGGGGTATGGGGCCAACGTCCTGACTTTC
>.|TRBV9|TRBD2|TRBJ2-3
CASSERAGRGTDTQYF
TGTGCCAGCAGCGAGAGGGCTGGGCGGGGGACAGATACGCAGTATTTT
>once|TRBV6-5|TRBD2|TRBJ2-7
CASSYSTSGEYEQYF
TGTGCCAGCAGTTACTCGACTAGCGGAGAGTACGAGCAGTACTTC
>.|TRBV7-2|TRBD1|TRBJ2-5
CASSFRGLGETQYF
TGTGCCAGCAGCTTCAGGGGGCTGGGGGAGACCCAGTACTTC
>.|TRBV18|.|TRBJ2-6
CASSPRQFGVGSGANVLTF
TGTGCCAGCTCACCCCGGCAATTCGGAGTTGGGTCTGGGGCCAACGTCCTGACTTTC
>.|TRBV4-2|.|TRBJ2-5
CASSRTGGETQYF
TGTGCCAGCAGCCGAACAGGAGGCGAGACCCAGTACTTC
>once|TRBV27|.|TRBJ2-7
CASKNHRDTYEQYF
TGTGCCAGCAAAAACCACCGGGACACCTACGAGCAGTACTTC
>.|TRBV5-4|TRBD2|TRBJ2-3
CASSTTLPGGADTQYF
TGTGCCAGCAGCACAACCCTACCGGGAGGGGCAGATACGCAGTATTTT
>.|TRBV11-2|.|TRBJ1-1
CASSSTGNTEAFF
TGTGCCAGCAGCTCGACGGGGAACACTGAAGCTTTCTTT
>.|TRBV5-6|.|TRBJ1-2
CASRRLGYGYTF
TGTGCCAGCAGAAGGTTGGGCTATGGCTACACCTTC
>.|TRBV9|.|TRBJ1-3
CASSVGRAGADTIYF
TGTGCCAGCAGCGTAGGTCGGGCAGGGGCGGACACCATATATTTT
>once|TRBV7-3|TRBD1|TRBJ2-5
CASSLSRNLDRVVQETQYF
TGTGCCAGCAGCTTAAGCCGTAACCTCGACAGGGTAGTCCAAGAGACCCAGTACTTC
>.|TRBV5-1|.|TRBJ2-5
CASKEMTAYQETQYF
TGCGCCAGCAAAGAGATGACCGCGTACCAAGAGACCCAGTACTTC
>.|TRBV30|TRBD1|TRBJ1-6
CAWSPDRGPSPLHF
TGTGCCTGGAGCCCGGACAGGGGGCCTTCACCCCTCCACTTT
>.|TRBV25-1|TRBD1|TRBJ1-2
CASSGPDGKQGANYGYTF
TGTGCCAGCAGTGGGCCCGACGGGAAGCAGGGGGCAAACTATGGCTACACCTTC
>.|TRBV4-1|.|TRBJ1-1
CASSQTGTNTEAFF
TGCGCCAGCAGCCAAACCGGGACGAACACTGAAGCTTTCTTT
>.|TRBV30|TRBD1|TRBJ2-2
CAWIRQGNTGELFF
TGTGCCTGGATTCGACAGGGGAACACCGGGGAGCTGTTTTTT
>.|TRBV6-1|TRBD2|TRBJ2-7
CASRVALSGGYEQYF
TGTGCCAGCAGGGTCGCACTTAGCGGGGGATATGAGCAGTACTTC
>once|TRBV10-3|TRBD1|TRBJ1-2
CAIQGAGYGYTF
TGTGCCATCCAGGGGGCAGGTTATGGCTACACCTTC
>.|TRBV18|.|TRBJ1-2
CASLRGAGNYGYTF
TGTGCCAGCTTGAGAGGGGCTGGTAACTATGGCTACACCTTC
>.|TRBV18|TRBD1|TRBJ1-1
CASSPGTDMNTEAFF
TGTGCCAGCTCACCTGGGACAGACATGAACACTGAAGCTTTCTTT
>.|TRBV18|.|TRBJ1-4
CASSPRGDGREKLFF
TGTGCCAGCTCACCACGAGGGGATGGGCGTGAAAAACTGTTTTTT
>.|TRBV2|.|TRBJ1-1
CASSWGGLHTEAFF
TGTGCCAGCAGTTGGGGTGGGTTACACACTGAAGCTTTCTTT
>.|TRBV7-2|.|TRBJ1-5
CASSLGLNQPQHF
TGTGCCAGCAGCCTAGGACTGAACCAGCCCCAGCATTTT
>.|TRBV6-5|TRBD2|TRBJ2-3
CASRNAGGYTQYF
TGTGCCAGCAGAAACGCGGGGGGGTATACGCAGTATTTT
>once|TRBV11-3|.|TRBJ2-3
CASSTHRADTQYF
TGTGCCAGCAGCACCCACCGGGCAGATACGCAGTATTTT
>.|TRBV25-1|.|TRBJ2-1
CASSPRAGPAYNEQFF
TGTGCCAGCAGTCCTAGGGCAGGACCTGCCTACAATGAGCAGTTCTTC
>.|TRBV9|.|TRBJ2-7
CASSKGAEPYEQYF
TGTGCCAGCAGCAAAGGGGCAGAACCCTACGAGCAGTACTTC
>.|TRBV2|.|TRBJ2-5
CATDTPSVETQYF
TGTGCCACCGATACTCCCTCCGTGGAGACCCAGTACTTC
>.|TRBV5-1|.|TRBJ1-1
CASSLSGDRTAFF
TGCGCCAGCAGCTTGTCGGGGGATAGAACAGCTTTCTTT
>.|TRBV30|.|TRBJ1-2
CAWSVLGVGYTF
TGTGCCTGGAGTGTACTGGGTGTAGGCTACACCTTC
>.|TRBV11-2|.|TRBJ1-2
CASTLTIRSGPDYGYTF
TGTGCCAGCACCTTGACCATTAGGTCAGGACCGGACTATGGCTACACCTTC
>.|TRBV5-1|.|TRBJ1-2
CASSLAERVDGYTF
TGCGCCAGCAGCTTGGCCGAAAGGGTGGACGGCTACACCTTC
>.|TRBV4-3|.|TRBJ1-1
CASCQQIGMNTEAFF
TGCGCCAGCTGCCAGCAGATAGGCATGAACACTGAAGCTTTCTTT
>.|TRBV14|.|TRBJ2-5
CASSARGTQYF
TGTGCCAGCAGCGCGAGGGGGACCCAGTACTTC
>once|TRBV10-3|TRBD2|TRBJ2-3
CAMGPGGPTDTQYF
TGTGCCATGGGCCCGGGAGGGCCCACAGATACGCAGTATTTT
>.|TRBV6-1|.|TRBJ1-5
CASSREARQPQHF
TGTGCCAGCAGCCGGGAGGCTAGGCAGCCCCAGCATTTT
>.|TRBV19|TRBD1|TRBJ2-7
CASTPTGGGYEQYF
TGTGCCAGTACCCCGACAGGGGGCGGATACGAGCAGTACTTC
>once|TRBV5-8|.|TRBJ1-3
CASSQTVTGNTIYF
TGTGCCAGCAGCCAGACAGTTACTGGAAACACCATATATTTT
>.|TRBV2|.|TRBJ2-1
CASSEQGKTYNEQFF
TGTGCCAGCAGTGAGCAGGGGAAAACCTACAATGAGCAGTTCTTC
>.|TRBV11-2|TRBD2|TRBJ2-1
CASSLERGGPRLNEQFF
TGTGCCAGCAGCTTAGAACGCGGGGGGCCGCGGCTTAATGAGCAGTTCTTC